These 28 T cell receptor beta chains came from one sample sequenced in a study of graft-versus-host responses after intestinal transplantation. These receptors have no known antigen. The repertoire was sequenced with immunoSEQ multiplex PCR; TCRdb's copy has only in-frame clones and lacks some. The data contain more than 95,000 clones, 90% to 95% of them singletons. The specimen comprised unstimulated CD8+ T cells sorted from spleen or lymph node cells, sampled before intestinal transplant. The source of these receptors is a human donor who received an intestinal transplant.

This rearrangement joins TRBV5-1 to TRBJ2-3; D remains unclear. The CDR3 loop spans 13 amino acids. V was clipped by 0 bases and J by 2 bases, with 4 bases between them. Germline V gene lookup returns CDR1 SGHRS and CDR2 YFSETQ. Here the CDR3 reads CASSLVTTDTQYF. The CDR3 DNA follows: TGCGCCAGCAGCTTGGTAACCACAGATACGCAGTATTTT.

A few counts support this clone. The V call is TRBV19, the J call TRBJ1-2; TRBD1 is a possible D gene (6 bases). The CDR3 length is 11 residues. Germline CDR1 reads LNHDA; CDR2 reads SQIVND (reference sequence). The V gene lost 9 bases and the J gene lost 6 bases, with 11 bases spanning the gap. The CDR3 loop reads CASRDIHGYTF. For the CDR3, the DNA is TGTGCCAGCCGGGACATTCATGGCTACACCTTC.

V is TRBV18 and J is TRBJ1-5, with 11 positions matching TRBD1. V dropped 5 bases and J dropped 0; count of bases not matched to a gene: 15. Germline lookup yields CDR1 KGHSH and CDR2 LQKENI. The CDR3 is 20 residues long. CDR3 loop: CASSYETGTGGPYSNQPQHF. The DNA for the CDR3 is TGTGCCAGCTCATATGAAACAGGGACAGGGGGTCCTTATAGCAATCAGCCCCAGCATTTT. Full variable domain (rest looked up from reference TRBV18 and TRBJ1-5): NAGVMQNPRHLVRRRGQEARLRCSPMKGHSHVYWYRQLPEEGLKFMVYLQKENIIDESGMPKERFSAEFPKEGPSILRIQQVVRGDSAAYFCASSYETGTGGPYSNQPQHFGDGTRLSIL.

This clone occurred a few times. The chain uses TRBV7-9 and TRBJ2-7, with D possibly matching TRBD2 (5 bases). Trimming stripped 4 bases from V and 3 bases from J, with 13 bases between. The CDR3 runs to 14 residues. Germline loops: CDR1 SEHNR, CDR2 FQNEAQ (reference sequence). CDR3 bases: TGTGCCAGCAGCTATTCCCAGGAGGTCTACGAGCAGTACTTC. Its protein product is CASSYSQEVYEQYF.

This CDR3 reads CSAGTGVYGYTF. CDR3 in DNA: TGCAGCGCCGGGACAGGGGTGTATGGCTACACCTTC. This chain uses TRBV29-1 with TRBJ1-2; 10 positions agree with TRBD1. The length of the CDR3 is 12 residues. Unmatched junction bases numbered 4, after V lost 7 bases and J lost 5 bases. Germline V CDR1 and CDR2: SQVTM, ANQGSEA.

The chain couples TRBV2 to TRBJ2-1; possibly TRBD2 for D (6 bases). This CDR3 has 10 amino acids. The V gene's germline CDR1 is SNHLY and CDR2 FYNNEI. Trimming removed 7 bases at V and 11 bases at J, with 9 bases between. The CDR3 protein is CASTEGQQFF. The CDR3 DNA reads as TGTGCCAGCACGGAGGGCCAGCAGTTCTTC.

The gene calls are TRBV9 and TRBJ2-7, with a tentative D call TRBD1 (6 bases). Germline values: CDR1 SGDLS, CDR2 YYNGEE. V lost 4 bases and J 0 bases, leaving 14 bases between the germline ends. The CDR3 extends over 15 amino acids. The CDR3 region has the DNA TGTGCCAGCAGCCTGGCGGACAGCCCCTCCTACGAGCAGTACTTC. It encodes CASSLADSPSYEQYF.

The rearrangement links TRBV5-4 to TRBJ1-1; 7 bases fit TRBD1. The CDR3 extends over 15 amino acids. Trimming at V came to 0 bases and at J to 6 bases, leaving 8 bases not matched to a gene. Germline loops: CDR1 SGHNT, CDR2 YYREEE (reference sequence). For the CDR3, the DNA is TGTGCCAGCAGCTTGGACAGGGGCTTCAGGCCTGAAGCTTTCTTT. Its protein is CASSLDRGFRPEAFF.

The chain uses TRBV27 and TRBJ1-2; 12 nucleotides agree with TRBD1. In germline, CDR1 is MNHEY, CDR2 SMNVEV (reference sequence). The CDR3 is 17 residues long. The ends lost 0 bases at V and 4 bases at J; junction bases unmatched: 6. The CDR3 DNA is TGTGCCAGCAGTTTATCGCCGGGACAGGGGGCTCGCTATGGCTACACCTTC. This codes for CASSLSPGQGARYGYTF.

The CDR3 DNA sequence: TGTGCCAGCCGACTCCGGGGCACATCCTACGAGCAGTACTTC. This translates into CASRLRGTSYEQYF. This chain connects TRBV11-3 to TRBJ2-7; D possibly uses TRBD1 or TRBD2 (5 bases each). The CDR3 sequence is 14 residues long. Trimming took off 8 bases at V and 1 base at J, with 15 bases between the two ends. Germline V gives CDR1 SGHNT, CDR2 YENEEA. The complete variable domain, with remaining parts taken from reference TRBV11-3 and TRBJ2-7, reads EAGVVQSPRYKIIEKKQPVAFWCNPISGHNTLYWYLQNLGQGPELLIRYENEEAVDDSQLPKDRFSAERLKGVDSTLKIQPAELGDSAVYLCASRLRGTSYEQYFGPGTRLTVT.

This clone was seen just once. J is TRBJ2-7 and V is TRBV19; D might be TRBD1 (5 bases). V lost 9 bases and J 6 bases, leaving 18 bases between the germline ends. This CDR3 region has 13 residues. Germline-derived CDR1 and CDR2 are LNHDA and SQIVND (reference sequence). The CDR3 DNA is TGTGCCAGCTCGTCCAGGGAAGGAATCGAGCAGTACTTC. Encoded protein: CASSSREGIEQYF.

This sequence joins TRBV5-6 and TRBJ2-7, with D perhaps assigned TRBD1 or TRBD2 (5 bases each). V lost 4 bases, J lost 1 base, and 15 bases lay in between. The CDR3 is made up of 15 amino acids. Germline V gene sequence: CDR1 SGHDT, CDR2 YYEEEE. CDR3 DNA sequence: TGTGCCAGCAGCCAAGAGGGGCAGGGTTCCTACGAGCAGTACTTC. It specifies CASSQEGQGSYEQYF. Based on the CDR3 plus reference TRBV5-6 and TRBJ2-7, the full variable domain is DAGVTQSPTHLIKTRGQQVTLRCSPKSGHDTVSWYQQALGQGPQFIFQYYEEEERQRGNFPDRFSGHQFPNYSSELNVNALLLGDSALYLCASSQEGQGSYEQYFGPGTRLTVT.

This clone has only a few counts. The chain has TRBV5-4 and TRBJ2-7, with 9 bases aligning to TRBD1. V trimming: 3 bases; J trimming: 4 bases; junction bases outside the gene matches: 5. This CDR3 contains 14 residues. Germline V lookup: CDR1 SGHNT, CDR2 YYREEE (reference sequence). The CDR3 nucleotides read TGTGCCAGCAGCTCAGGGACAGGGCCGTACGAGCAGTACTTC. Its translation: CASSSGTGPYEQYF.

This chain links TRBV12-5 with TRBJ1-5; the D gene is possibly TRBD1 (6 bases). The CDR3 is made up of 16 amino acids. V was trimmed by 3 bases and J by 5 bases, leaving 17 bases between them. CDR1 LGHNT and CDR2 FRNRAP come from the germline V gene. Here the CDR3 DNA reads TGTGCTAGTGGTTTTGCCACGGGGGACATACATCAGCCCCAGCATTTT. Its protein product is CASGFATGDIHQPQHF.

V and J are TRBV6-5 and TRBJ2-7, with 9 bases lining up with TRBD1. The length of the CDR3 is 13 residues. Germline V lookup: CDR1 MNHEY, CDR2 SVGAGI. After removal of 0 bases from V and 6 bases from J, the junction contained 0 bases not matched to a gene. This CDR3 is CASSYSDRGEQYF. The CDR3 coding sequence is TGTGCCAGCAGTTACTCGGACAGGGGCGAGCAGTACTTC.

The rearrangement uses TRBV5-6 and TRBJ1-2, with D unresolved. Germline CDR1 SGHDT, CDR2 YYEEEE. V was pared by 0 bases and J by 2 bases, with 8 bases between. This CDR3 has 14 residues. The CDR3 spells CASSLAWENYGYTF. The CDR3 region has the DNA TGTGCCAGCAGCTTGGCCTGGGAGAACTATGGCTACACCTTC.

The chain carries TRBV13 and TRBJ2-7; 7 bases agree with TRBD1. The CDR3 length is 14 residues. Trimming at V came to 5 bases and at J to 3 bases, leaving 7 bases not matched to a gene. Germline CDR1 and CDR2: PRHDT and FYEKMQ (reference sequence). CDR3 residues: CASSARTGVYEQYF. DNA for the CDR3: TGTGCCAGCAGCGCCCGGACAGGCGTCTACGAGCAGTACTTC.

The chain recombines TRBV11-2 with TRBJ2-5; D is unresolved. Per germline, CDR1 SGHAT and CDR2 FQNNGV. The V end was cut by 2 bases, the J end by 5 bases, with 3 bases between. There are 11 residues in the CDR3. The CDR3 region is CASSLLETQYF. The CDR3 region has the DNA TGTGCCAGCAGCTTACTGGAGACCCAGTACTTC. Full variable domain (rest looked up from reference TRBV11-2 and TRBJ2-5): EAGVAQSPRYKIIEKRQSVAFWCNPISGHATLYWYQQILGQGPKLLIQFQNNGVVDDSQLPKDRFSAERLKGVDSTLKIQPAKLEDSAVYLCASSLLETQYFGPGTRLLVL.

V and J are TRBV4-2 and TRBJ1-1; 8 positions match TRBD1. This CDR3 is 18 amino acids long. Germline lookup yields CDR1 LGHNA and CDR2 YNFKEQ. V lost 4 bases, J lost 1 base, and 14 bases stayed unmatched. CDR3 protein: CASSLFIGRGRGNTEAFF. CDR3 in DNA: TGTGCCAGCAGCCTCTTCATAGGCAGGGGGCGTGGGAACACTGAAGCTTTCTTT.

V usage is TRBV30 and J usage is TRBJ2-7; D is unclear. The CDR3 extends over 12 amino acids. V was cut by 6 bases and J by 5 bases, with 14 bases left in between. Germline V CDR1 and CDR2: GTSNPN, SVGIG (reference sequence). The CDR3 is CACPKVGHEQYF. For the CDR3, the DNA is TGTGCCTGCCCTAAGGTGGGTCACGAGCAGTACTTC.

The sample holds a few counts of this clone. The chain joins TRBV4-1 to TRBJ2-7, with D possibly being TRBD1 or TRBD2 (5 bases each). The V gene's germline CDR1 is MGHRA and CDR2 YSYEKL. Trimming pared 3 bases from V and 1 base from J, leaving 13 bases between. There are 15 residues in the CDR3. The CDR3: CASSHAGTGSYEQYF. As DNA, the CDR3 is TGCGCCAGCAGCCATGCCGGGACGGGTTCCTACGAGCAGTACTTC.

V and J are TRBV6-5 and TRBJ1-6; tentative D call: TRBD1 (6 bases). CDR3 length: 13 amino acids. CDR1 and CDR2 from the germline V gene are MNHEY and SVGAGI. V was pared by 7 bases and J by 7 bases, with 11 bases between. CDR3 in DNA: TGTGCCAGCATTCTAGGGGGGAATTCACCCCTCCACTTT. Its protein product is CASILGGNSPLHF.

V gene TRBV7-9 combines with J gene TRBJ1-2, with a weak D call TRBD1 (5 bases). Between the trimmed V and J ends, which lost 5 bases and 0 bases, there was a span of 16 bases. From germline, CDR1 is SEHNR and CDR2 FQNEAQ (reference sequence). The CDR3 extends over 16 amino acids. CDR3: CASSTDGQITNYGYTF. In DNA form, the CDR3 reads TGTGCCAGCAGCACCGACGGACAAATTACTAACTATGGCTACACCTTC.

The J gene is TRBJ2-1, the V gene TRBV7-7; TRBD1 matches 9 bases. V shed 1 base and J 7 bases; nucleotides not matched to a gene: 5. Germline CDR1 SSHAT, CDR2 FNYEAQ (reference sequence). The CDR3 totals 15 residues. The CDR3 loop reads CASSLEQQGANEQFF. In DNA, the CDR3 is TGTGCCAGCAGCTTAGAGCAACAGGGGGCGAATGAGCAGTTCTTC.

This chain joins TRBV9 and TRBJ2-7; D is perhaps TRBD1 or TRBD2 (5 bases each). The ends were cut back, 2 bases at V and 7 bases at J, with 10 bases in the middle. The CDR3 is made up of 12 amino acids. CDR1 is SGDLS, CDR2 YYNGEE, per germline. The CDR3: CASSVGTGEQYF. As DNA, the CDR3 is TGTGCCAGCAGCGTCGGGACGGGTGAGCAGTACTTC.

This chain connects TRBV14 to TRBJ2-2; D not certain. The germline CDR1 and CDR2 sequences are SGHDN and FVKESK. CDR3 length equals 14 residues. The V gene lost 0 bases and the J gene lost 0 bases, with 2 bases spanning the gap. The CDR3 reads CASSQESNTGELFF. The CDR3 DNA reads TGTGCCAGCAGCCAAGAGTCGAACACCGGGGAGCTGTTTTTT.

This clone was counted between two and nine times. The chain is built from TRBV5-6 and TRBJ2-7, with 10 nucleotides matching TRBD2. From germline, CDR1 is SGHDT and CDR2 YYEEEE. The CDR3 has 17 residues. The ends lost 1 base at V and 1 base at J; junction bases unmatched: 8. The chain's CDR3 is CASSLFRAGGMSYEQYF. DNA for the CDR3: TGTGCCAGCAGCTTGTTTAGAGCGGGGGGGATGTCCTACGAGCAGTACTTC.

This clone has a single count. The chain has TRBV6-1 and TRBJ1-2; TRBD1 might be the D (6 bases). Germline assignment: CDR1 MNHNS and CDR2 SASEGT. The CDR3 is made up of 16 amino acids. The ends were cut back, 2 bases at V and 7 bases at J, with 20 bases in the middle. The CDR3: CASSEPPQRGGSGYTF. For the CDR3, the DNA is TGTGCCAGCAGTGAACCTCCCCAACGCGGGGGCAGTGGCTACACCTTC.